The T cell receptor beta chain described here comes from a study of T-cell memory formation after mild COVID-19. Study-level background: Across donors, TCR clusters were largely donor specific. Whole-study results and caveats: Clones contracting over day 15 to 85 were CD4/CD8 balanced, with later expanders leaning CD4+. Pre-infection memory contained some responding clones, which suggested that cross-reactive memory had joined.

TCRdb independently ran MiXCR on the 5' RACE reads; one entry per CDR3 protein. The repertoire holds 300,000 to 400,000 distinct CDR3 sequences, with roughly 21% as singletons. There are many counts of this clonotype. Its target is not known. Sequencing was carried out using PBMCs or a T cell subset sorted from them (not recorded which). The clonotype originates from an adult woman who had mild COVID-19 (a few samples of this study predate the infection). Cell type and time point are not known.

CDR3 region: CASSLGMDTEAFF. The CDR3 DNA follows: TGTGCCAGCAGCTTAGGAATGGACACTGAAGCTTTCTTT. The chain joins TRBV7-9 to TRBJ1-1, with unresolved D. Germline V gene lookup returns CDR1 SEHNR and CDR2 FQNEAQ (reference sequence). V shed 1 base and J shed 3 bases, with 6 bases lying between them. The CDR3 spans 13 residues.